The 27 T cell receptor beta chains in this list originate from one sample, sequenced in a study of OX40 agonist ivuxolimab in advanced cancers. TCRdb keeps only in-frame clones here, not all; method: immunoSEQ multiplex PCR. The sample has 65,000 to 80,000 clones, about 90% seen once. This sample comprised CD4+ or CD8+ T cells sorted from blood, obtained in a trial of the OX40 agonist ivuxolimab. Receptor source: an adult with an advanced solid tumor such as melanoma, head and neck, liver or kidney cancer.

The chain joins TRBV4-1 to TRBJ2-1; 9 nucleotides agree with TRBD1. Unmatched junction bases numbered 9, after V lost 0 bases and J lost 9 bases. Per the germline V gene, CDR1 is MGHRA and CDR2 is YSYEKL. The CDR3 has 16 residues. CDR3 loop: CASSQDWGQGSGEQFF. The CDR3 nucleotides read TGCGCCAGCAGCCAAGATTGGGGACAGGGTTCGGGTGAGCAGTTCTTC.

CDR3 DNA: TGCGCCAGCAGCTTGGAAAATACCTGGGAGGAGCAGTACTTC. Its protein product is CASSLENTWEEQYF. The rearrangement joins TRBV5-1 to TRBJ2-7, with D perhaps TRBD2 (5 bases). Germline loops: CDR1 SGHRS, CDR2 YFSETQ. The CDR3 is 14 residues long. V was cut by 0 bases and J by 7 bases, with 14 bases left in between.

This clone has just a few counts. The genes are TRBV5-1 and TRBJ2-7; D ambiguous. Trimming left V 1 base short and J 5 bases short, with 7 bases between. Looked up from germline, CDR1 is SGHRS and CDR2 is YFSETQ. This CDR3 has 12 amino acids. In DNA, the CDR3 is TGCGCCAGCAGCTTGAGACCGGACGAGCAGTACTTC. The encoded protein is CASSLRPDEQYF.

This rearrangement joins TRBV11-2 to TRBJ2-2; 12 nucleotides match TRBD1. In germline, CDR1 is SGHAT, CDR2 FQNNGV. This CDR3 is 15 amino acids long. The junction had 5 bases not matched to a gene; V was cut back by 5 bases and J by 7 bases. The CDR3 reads CASSPGTGGFGELFF. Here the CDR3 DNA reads TGTGCCAGCAGCCCCGGGACAGGGGGCTTCGGGGAGCTGTTTTTT.

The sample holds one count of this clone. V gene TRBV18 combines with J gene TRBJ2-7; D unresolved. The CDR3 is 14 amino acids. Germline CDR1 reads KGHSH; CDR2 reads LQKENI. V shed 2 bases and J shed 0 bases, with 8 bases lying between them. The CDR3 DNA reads TGTGCCAGCTCACCAGGCGGACCCTCCTACGAGCAGTACTTC. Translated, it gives CASSPGGPSYEQYF. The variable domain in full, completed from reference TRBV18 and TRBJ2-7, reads NAGVMQNPRHLVRRRGQEARLRCSPMKGHSHVYWYRQLPEEGLKFMVYLQKENIIDESGMPKERFSAEFPKEGPSILRIQQVVRGDSAAYFCASSPGGPSYEQYFGPGTRLTVT.

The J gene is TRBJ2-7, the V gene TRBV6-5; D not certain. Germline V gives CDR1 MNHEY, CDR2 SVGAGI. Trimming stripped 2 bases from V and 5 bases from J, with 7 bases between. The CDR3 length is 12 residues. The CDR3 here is CASSYVVDEQYF. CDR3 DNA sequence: TGTGCCAGCAGTTACGTGGTAGACGAGCAGTACTTC.

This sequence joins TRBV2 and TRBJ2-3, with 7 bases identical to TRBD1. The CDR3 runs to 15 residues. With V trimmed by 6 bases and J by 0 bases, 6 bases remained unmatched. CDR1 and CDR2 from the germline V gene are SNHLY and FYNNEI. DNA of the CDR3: TGTGCCAGCAGGGGACAGAGCGTTAGCACAGATACGCAGTATTTT. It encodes CASRGQSVSTDTQYF. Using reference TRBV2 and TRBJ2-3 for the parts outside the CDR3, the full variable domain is EPEVTQTPSHQVTQMGQEVILRCVPISNHLYFYWYRQILGQKVEFLVSFYNNEISEKSEIFDDQFSVERPDGSNFTLKIRSTKLEDSAMYFCASRGQSVSTDTQYFGPGTRLTVL.

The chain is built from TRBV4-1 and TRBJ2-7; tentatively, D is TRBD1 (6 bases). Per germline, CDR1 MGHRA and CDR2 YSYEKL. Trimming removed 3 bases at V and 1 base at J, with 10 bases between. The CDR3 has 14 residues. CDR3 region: CASSQTQGSYEQYF. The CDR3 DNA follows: TGCGCCAGCAGCCAGACACAGGGTTCCTACGAGCAGTACTTC.

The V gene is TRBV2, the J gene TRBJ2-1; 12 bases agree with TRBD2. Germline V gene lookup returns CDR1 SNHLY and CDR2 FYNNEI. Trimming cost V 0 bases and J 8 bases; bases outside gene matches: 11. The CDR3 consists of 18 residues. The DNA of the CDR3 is TGTGCCAGCAGTGAAGCGCTTGTACTAGCGGGGGGTTGGGATGAGCAGTTCTTC. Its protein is CASSEALVLAGGWDEQFF.

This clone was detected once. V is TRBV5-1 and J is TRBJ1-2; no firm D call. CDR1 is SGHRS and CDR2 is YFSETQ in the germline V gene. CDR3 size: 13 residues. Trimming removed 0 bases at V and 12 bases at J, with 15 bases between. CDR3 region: CASSLAGFEHHTF. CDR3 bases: TGCGCCAGCAGCTTGGCCGGATTTGAGCATCACACCTTC. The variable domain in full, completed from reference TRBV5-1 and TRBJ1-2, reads KAGVTQTPRYLIKTRGQQVTLSCSPISGHRSVSWYQQTPGQGLQFLFEYFSETQRNKGNFPGRFSGRQFSNSRSEMNVSTLELGDSALYLCASSLAGFEHHTFGSGTRLTVV.

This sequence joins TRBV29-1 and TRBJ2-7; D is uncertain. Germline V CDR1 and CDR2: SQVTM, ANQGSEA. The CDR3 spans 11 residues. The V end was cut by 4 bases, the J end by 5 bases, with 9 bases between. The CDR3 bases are TGCAGCGTTGGGCGCCCAGACGAGCAGTACTTC. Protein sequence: CSVGRPDEQYF.

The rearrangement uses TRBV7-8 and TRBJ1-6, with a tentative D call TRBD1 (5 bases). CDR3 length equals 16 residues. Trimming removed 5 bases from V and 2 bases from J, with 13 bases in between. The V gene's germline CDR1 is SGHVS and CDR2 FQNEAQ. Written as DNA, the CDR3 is TGTGCCAGCAGCCCCCGGGACCGTGCCTATAATTCACCCCTCCACTTT. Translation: CASSPRDRAYNSPLHF.

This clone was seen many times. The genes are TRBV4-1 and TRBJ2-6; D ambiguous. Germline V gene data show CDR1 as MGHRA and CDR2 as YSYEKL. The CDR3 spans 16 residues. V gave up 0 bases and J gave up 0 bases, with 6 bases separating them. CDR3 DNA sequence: TGCGCCAGCAGCCAAGATCAAGGCTCTGGGGCCAACGTCCTGACTTTC. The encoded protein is CASSQDQGSGANVLTF.

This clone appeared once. The CDR3 sequence: CASSAPEGGGTEAFF. CDR3 in DNA: TGTGCCAGCTCAGCTCCAGAGGGTGGGGGCACTGAAGCTTTCTTT. The chain uses TRBV18 and TRBJ1-1; tentative D call: TRBD1 (5 bases). Germline V CDR1 and CDR2: KGHSH, LQKENI. Trimming pared 5 bases from V and 4 bases from J, leaving 17 bases between. CDR3 length: 15 amino acids. The full variable domain, rest sourced from reference TRBV18 and TRBJ1-1, is NAGVMQNPRHLVRRRGQEARLRCSPMKGHSHVYWYRQLPEEGLKFMVYLQKENIIDESGMPKERFSAEFPKEGPSILRIQQVVRGDSAAYFCASSAPEGGGTEAFFGQGTRLTVV.

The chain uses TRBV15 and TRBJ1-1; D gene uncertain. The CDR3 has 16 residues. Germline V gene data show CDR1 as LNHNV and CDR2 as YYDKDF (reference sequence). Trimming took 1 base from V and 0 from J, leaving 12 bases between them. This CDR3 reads CATSRGSLHMNTEAFF. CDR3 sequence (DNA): TGTGCCACCAGCAGAGGGTCACTTCATATGAACACTGAAGCTTTCTTT.

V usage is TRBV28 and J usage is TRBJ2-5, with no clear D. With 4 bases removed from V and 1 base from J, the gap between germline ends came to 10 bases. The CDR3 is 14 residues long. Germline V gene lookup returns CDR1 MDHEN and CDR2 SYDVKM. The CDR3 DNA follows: TGTGCCAGCAGTTCCCACCGGGTCCAAGAGACCCAGTACTTC. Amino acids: CASSSHRVQETQYF.

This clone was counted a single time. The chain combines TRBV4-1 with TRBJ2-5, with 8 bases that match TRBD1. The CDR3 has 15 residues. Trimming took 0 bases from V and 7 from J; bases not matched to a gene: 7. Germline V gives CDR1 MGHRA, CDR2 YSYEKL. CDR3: CASSQEGGQGRTQYF. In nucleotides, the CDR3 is TGCGCCAGCAGCCAAGAGGGAGGACAGGGTCGGACCCAGTACTTC.

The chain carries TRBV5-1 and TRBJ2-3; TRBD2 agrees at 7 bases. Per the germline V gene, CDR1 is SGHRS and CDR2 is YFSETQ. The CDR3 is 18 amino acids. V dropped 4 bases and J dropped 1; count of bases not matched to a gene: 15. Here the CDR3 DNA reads TGCGCCAGCAGCATTTATCCGGGACTACCTACGGGCACAGATACGCAGTATTTT. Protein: CASSIYPGLPTGTDTQYF.

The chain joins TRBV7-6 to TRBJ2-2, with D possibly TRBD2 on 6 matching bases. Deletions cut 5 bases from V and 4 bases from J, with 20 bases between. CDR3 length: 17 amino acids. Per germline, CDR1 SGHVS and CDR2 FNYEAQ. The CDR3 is CASSQRRGGASTGELFF. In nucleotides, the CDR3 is TGTGCCAGCAGCCAAAGACGGGGCGGGGCAAGCACCGGGGAGCTGTTTTTT.

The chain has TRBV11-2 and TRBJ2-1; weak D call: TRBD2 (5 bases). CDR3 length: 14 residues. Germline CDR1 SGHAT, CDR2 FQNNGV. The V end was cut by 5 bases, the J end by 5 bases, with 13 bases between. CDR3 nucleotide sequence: TGTGCCAGCAGCCCAGCCGGGATTCACAATGAGCAGTTCTTC. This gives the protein CASSPAGIHNEQFF.

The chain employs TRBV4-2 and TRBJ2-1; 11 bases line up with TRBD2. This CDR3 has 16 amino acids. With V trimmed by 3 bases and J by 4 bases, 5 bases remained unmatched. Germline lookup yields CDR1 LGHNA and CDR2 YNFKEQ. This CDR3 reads CASSHIASGGYNEQFF. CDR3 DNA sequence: TGTGCCAGCAGCCACATTGCTAGCGGGGGGTACAATGAGCAGTTCTTC.

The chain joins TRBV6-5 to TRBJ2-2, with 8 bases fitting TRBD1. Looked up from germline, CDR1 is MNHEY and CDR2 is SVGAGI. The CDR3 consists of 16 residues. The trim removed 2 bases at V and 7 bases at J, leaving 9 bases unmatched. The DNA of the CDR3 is TGTGCCAGCAGTTACGCAGGGGGCGGGTTCGGCGGGGAGCTGTTTTTT. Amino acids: CASSYAGGGFGGELFF.

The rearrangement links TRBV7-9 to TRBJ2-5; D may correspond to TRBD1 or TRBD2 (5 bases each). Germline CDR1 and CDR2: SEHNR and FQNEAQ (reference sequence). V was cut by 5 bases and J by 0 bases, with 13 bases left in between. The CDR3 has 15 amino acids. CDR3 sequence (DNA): TGTGCCAGCAGCCGGGGACCTCCGTACCAAGAGACCCAGTACTTC. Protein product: CASSRGPPYQETQYF.

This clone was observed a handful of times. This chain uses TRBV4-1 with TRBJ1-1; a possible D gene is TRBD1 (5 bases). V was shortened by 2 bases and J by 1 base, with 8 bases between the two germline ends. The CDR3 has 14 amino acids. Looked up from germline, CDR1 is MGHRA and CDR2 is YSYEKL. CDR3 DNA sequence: TGCGCCAGCAGCCAACCCGGACAGAACACTGAAGCTTTCTTT. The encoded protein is CASSQPGQNTEAFF.

Here the CDR3 DNA reads TGTGCCAGCAGCCACACCGGGACAGGAGCCTACGAGCAGTACTTC. Protein: CASSHTGTGAYEQYF. V and J are TRBV6-5 and TRBJ2-7, with TRBD1 matching 8 bases. Trimming took 6 bases from V and 2 from J; bases not matched to a gene: 9. Germline CDR1 reads MNHEY; CDR2 reads SVGAGI. The CDR3 runs 15 residues.

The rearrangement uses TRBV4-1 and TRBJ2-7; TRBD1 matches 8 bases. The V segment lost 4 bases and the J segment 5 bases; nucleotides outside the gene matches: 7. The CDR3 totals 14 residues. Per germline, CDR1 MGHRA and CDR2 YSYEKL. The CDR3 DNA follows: TGCGCCAGCAGCCTAAATCAGGGGGCTAACGAGCAGTACTTC. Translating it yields CASSLNQGANEQYF.

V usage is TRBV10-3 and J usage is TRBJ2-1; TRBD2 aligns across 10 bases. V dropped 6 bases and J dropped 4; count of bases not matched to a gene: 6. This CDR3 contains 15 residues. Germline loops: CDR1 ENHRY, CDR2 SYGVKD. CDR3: CAIRPTSGAYNEQFF. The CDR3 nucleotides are TGTGCCATCAGGCCCACTAGCGGGGCGTACAATGAGCAGTTCTTC.